The rows below give T cell receptor beta chains drawn from one sample of a study of PD-L1 blockade in urothelial cancer. Sequenced by immunoSEQ multiplex PCR; TCRdb stores in-frame clones only, minus some. The sample records 65,000 to 80,000 clones, approximately 81% being singletons. This material consisted of PBMCs, taken around atezolizumab (anti-PD-L1) treatment. The receptors originated from an older man with urothelial cancer. Each CDR3 is given with its conserved first and last residue. Some rows have no size entry. The others give once, few or many, or a class for an expanded clone.

size: .
J: TRBJ2-1
V: TRBV7-2
CDR3: CASSLGLAGGGAYNEQFF

size: .
J: TRBJ2-2
V: TRBV28
CDR3: CASSLGGIGGELFF

size: .
J: TRBJ2-3
V: TRBV7-7
CDR3: CASSPQDPAGSTDTQYF

size: once
J: TRBJ2-5
V: TRBV25-1
CDR3: CASSNTPGYLGETQYF

size: once
J: TRBJ2-5
V: TRBV7-9
CDR3: CASSLARAETQYF

size: .
J: TRBJ1-3
V: TRBV28
CDR3: CASSLENSGNTIYF

size: .
J: TRBJ2-5
V: TRBV6-1
CDR3: CASSEWTSGAQYF

size: .
J: TRBJ2-7
V: TRBV5-4
CDR3: CASSFGQRGYEQYF

size: .
J: TRBJ2-7
V: TRBV6-1
CDR3: CASSGEGRQGSYEQYF

size: .
J: TRBJ2-2
V: TRBV4-1
CDR3: CASSPTVPNTGELFF

size: .
J: TRBJ2-7
V: TRBV5-1
CDR3: CASSLRGGAPYEQYF

size: .
J: TRBJ2-1
V: TRBV2
CDR3: CASKPSGSDEQFF

size: many
J: TRBJ2-1
V: TRBV5-1
CDR3: CASSRTSGWSSYNEQFF

size: few
J: TRBJ2-1
V: TRBV29-1
CDR3: CSVAPTSYNEQFF

size: .
J: TRBJ2-3
V: TRBV11-2
CDR3: CASSFRLGAGDTQYF

size: .
J: TRBJ2-1
V: TRBV6-5
CDR3: CASSNPGLNNEQFF

size: .
J: TRBJ1-5
V: TRBV16
CDR3: CASSQFNRDQPQHF

size: .
J: TRBJ1-5
V: TRBV6-5
CDR3: CASSYSYEGGQPQHF

size: .
J: TRBJ2-1
V: TRBV19
CDR3: CASSMGLAGTSEQFF

size: .
J: TRBJ1-4
V: TRBV28
CDR3: CASRKQGGSEKLFF

size: .
J: TRBJ1-1
V: TRBV19
CDR3: CASRGDPRGDTEAFF

size: .
J: TRBJ2-5
V: TRBV9
CDR3: CASSVAGGFRETQYF

size: .
J: TRBJ1-2
V: TRBV7-8
CDR3: CASSLAPGGNYGYTF

size: .
J: TRBJ1-2
V: TRBV11-2
CDR3: CASSPRGYGYTF

size: once
J: TRBJ2-1
V: TRBV29-1
CDR3: CSVTSGTTNEQFF

size: .
J: TRBJ2-7
V: TRBV29-1
CDR3: CSVAPDTAYEQYF

size: .
J: TRBJ2-1
V: TRBV5-1
CDR3: CASSPAGETYNEQFF

size: few
J: TRBJ1-2
V: TRBV29-1
CDR3: CSDLRLNGYTF

size: few
J: TRBJ1-4
V: TRBV5-1
CDR3: CASSLAIGSGSNEKLFF

size: .
J: TRBJ2-3
V: TRBV5-1
CDR3: CASSLVSLARTDTQYF

size: .
J: TRBJ1-1
V: TRBV14
CDR3: CASSAQGYTEAFF

size: .
J: TRBJ1-3
V: TRBV10-2
CDR3: CASSVDGGTGNTIYF

size: .
J: TRBJ2-7
V: TRBV27
CDR3: CASRTSGTYEQYF

size: .
J: TRBJ1-2
V: TRBV18
CDR3: CASSPPRANANYGYTF

size: .
J: TRBJ1-4
V: TRBV5-4
CDR3: CASSFSGQNEKLFF

size: once
J: TRBJ1-5
V: TRBV19
CDR3: CASSISGDRDQPQHF

size: .
J: TRBJ1-3
V: TRBV6-1
CDR3: CASSELAGNTIYF

size: .
J: TRBJ2-3
V: TRBV4-2
CDR3: CASSQVSVAPDTQYF

size: .
J: TRBJ1-2
V: TRBV28
CDR3: CASSLDLRGSGYGYTF

size: .
J: TRBJ2-1
V: TRBV4-1
CDR3: CASSLGQGAFSYNEQFF

size: .
J: TRBJ2-3
V: TRBV27
CDR3: CANNHKGGRSLGGTDTQYF

size: .
J: TRBJ1-4
V: TRBV28
CDR3: CASSLGPGGEKLFF

size: once
J: TRBJ2-2
V: TRBV19
CDR3: CASGTMWGTGELFF

size: .
J: TRBJ1-1
V: TRBV6-5
CDR3: CASSPDPGRTEAFF

size: .
J: TRBJ2-7
V: TRBV19
CDR3: CASSTAAQRHEQYF

size: few
J: TRBJ2-7
V: TRBV11-3
CDR3: CASSLDRGEQYF

size: .
J: TRBJ1-5
V: TRBV28
CDR3: CASRGQPHQPQHF

size: .
J: TRBJ1-1
V: TRBV7-9
CDR3: CASSLLARSNEAFF

size: .
J: TRBJ2-1
V: TRBV25-1
CDR3: CASRPPSGSPSGQFF

size: few
J: TRBJ2-7
V: TRBV25-1
CDR3: CASSGYRDNSEQYF

size: few
J: TRBJ1-2
V: TRBV2
CDR3: CASSEAGQGDYGYTF

size: .
J: TRBJ2-5
V: TRBV5-4
CDR3: CASSRGLAGGPETQYF

size: .
J: TRBJ2-3
V: TRBV5-1
CDR3: CASSIGLAGVVTQYF

size: .
J: TRBJ2-5
V: TRBV5-4
CDR3: CASSLVVEQETQYF

size: once
J: TRBJ2-4
V: TRBV28
CDR3: CASSLGGLAKNIQYF

size: .
J: TRBJ1-1
V: TRBV7-8
CDR3: CASSFSTGGSPYEAFF

size: .
J: TRBJ2-1
V: TRBV9
CDR3: CASSPTGSGSSYNEQFF

size: .
J: TRBJ1-1
V: TRBV5-1
CDR3: CASSWGTGAEAFF

size: .
J: TRBJ2-6
V: TRBV15
CDR3: CATSPVGANVLTF

size: .
J: TRBJ1-2
V: TRBV6-1
CDR3: CAIETGGVRGYTF